A selection of T cell receptor beta chains follows, all from one sample in a study of T cell responses to AZD1222 COVID-19 vaccine. Some clones are missing from TCRdb's copy, which holds only in-frame ones; the method was immunoSEQ multiplex PCR. This sample has approximately 190,000 clones, with approximately 90% found just once. The sample here was peripheral blood, taken 28 days after the second dose of the MenACWY control vaccine. All receptors derive from an adult who received the MenACWY meningococcal vaccine as a control. The CDR3 runs from the conserved cysteine through the conserved F or W. The order of the fields is J gene, D gene, V gene, clone size, CDR3 protein, CDR3 DNA. A D gene is named only where the DNA matches it firmly. Size is stated for part of the rows, as once, few or many counts, or as a class when the clone is expanded.

J: TRBJ2-7; D: -; V: TRBV7-3; size: -; CDR3: CASSLSRSSHEQYF; DNA: TGTGCCAGCAGCTTAAGTCGCAGTTCCCACGAGCAGTACTTC
J: TRBJ2-5; D: -; V: TRBV30; size: -; CDR3: CAWSVTVRMETQYF; DNA: TGTGCCTGGAGTGTTACAGTACGGATGGAGACCCAGTACTTC
J: TRBJ2-1; D: TRBD2; V: TRBV10-3; size: -; CDR3: CAISAWTSGNEQFF; DNA: TGTGCCATCAGTGCGTGGACTAGTGGTAATGAGCAGTTCTTC
J: TRBJ1-1; D: -; V: TRBV30; size: once; CDR3: CAWSGDGRNTEAFF; DNA: TGTGCCTGGAGTGGGGACGGCCGGAACACTGAAGCTTTCTTT
J: TRBJ1-2; D: -; V: TRBV12-3/TRBV12-4; size: -; CDR3: CASSLGPTYGYTF; DNA: TGTGCCAGCAGTTTAGGGCCGACCTATGGCTACACCTTC
J: TRBJ2-1; D: -; V: TRBV5-1; size: -; CDR3: CASSLPSGTYNEQFF; DNA: TGCGCCAGCAGCTTGCCCTCGGGGACCTACAATGAGCAGTTCTTC
J: TRBJ2-1; D: TRBD2; V: TRBV7-9; size: -; CDR3: CASSYGGEQFF; DNA: TGTGCCAGCAGCTACGGGGGGGAGCAGTTCTTC
J: TRBJ1-1; D: TRBD1; V: TRBV7-2; size: -; CDR3: CASSYRGQRTEAFF; DNA: TGTGCCAGCAGCTACAGGGGGCAGAGGACTGAAGCTTTCTTT
J: TRBJ2-5; D: TRBD2; V: TRBV10-3; size: -; CDR3: CAISLSRGGSETQYF; DNA: TGTGCCATCAGCCTATCTCGCGGGGGTTCGGAGACCCAGTACTTC
J: TRBJ2-3; D: TRBD1; V: TRBV29-1; size: -; CDR3: CSVGTGTGGDTQYF; DNA: TGCAGCGTTGGGACCGGGACAGGGGGAGATACGCAGTATTTT
J: TRBJ1-2; D: -; V: TRBV28; size: -; CDR3: CASSPGVYGYTF; DNA: TGTGCCAGCAGTCCGGGCGTCTATGGCTACACCTTC
J: TRBJ1-2; D: -; V: TRBV4-2; size: -; CDR3: CASSQDERVANYGYTF; DNA: TGTGCCAGCAGCCAAGACGAGAGGGTAGCGAACTATGGCTACACCTTC
J: TRBJ2-5; D: -; V: TRBV4-1; size: -; CDR3: CASSQPTWGETQYF; DNA: TGCGCCAGCAGCCAACCCACATGGGGGGAGACCCAGTACTTC
J: TRBJ2-7; D: TRBD1; V: TRBV7-9; size: -; CDR3: CASSSRTGVRDEQYF; DNA: TGTGCCAGCAGCTCCAGGACAGGGGTAAGGGACGAGCAGTACTTC
J: TRBJ1-1; D: -; V: TRBV5-1; size: -; CDR3: CASRDGRNTEAFF; DNA: TGCGCCAGCAGAGACGGGAGGAACACTGAAGCTTTCTTT
J: TRBJ2-3; D: -; V: TRBV6-6; size: -; CDR3: CASKNGITDTQYF; DNA: TGTGCCAGCAAAAACGGAATCACAGATACGCAGTATTTT
J: TRBJ1-1; D: -; V: TRBV7-9; size: -; CDR3: CASSPFDRPNTEAFF; DNA: TGTGCCAGCAGCCCGTTCGACAGGCCAAACACTGAAGCTTTCTTT
J: TRBJ1-6; D: TRBD1; V: TRBV28; size: once; CDR3: CASSLGGQLNSPLHF; DNA: TGTGCCAGCAGTTTAGGGGGACAGCTTAATTCACCCCTCCACTTT
J: TRBJ2-3; D: -; V: TRBV5-1; size: -; CDR3: CASSLAPTDTQYF; DNA: TGCGCCAGCAGCTTAGCCCCCACAGATACGCAGTATTTT
J: TRBJ2-7; D: TRBD2; V: TRBV20-1; size: once; CDR3: CSASGLGLAGGADEQYF; DNA: TGCAGTGCTAGTGGTCTGGGGCTAGCGGGAGGAGCAGACGAGCAGTACTTC
J: TRBJ2-1; D: TRBD2; V: TRBV28; size: -; CDR3: CASSFGGRGFF; DNA: TGTGCCAGCAGTTTCGGCGGGAGGGGGTTCTTC
J: TRBJ1-6; D: TRBD1; V: TRBV3-1/TRBV3-2; size: few; CDR3: CASSQDRDRANSPLHF; DNA: TGTGCCAGCAGCCAGGATCGGGACAGGGCAAATTCACCCCTCCACTTT
J: TRBJ2-1; D: TRBD2; V: TRBV18; size: -; CDR3: CASSRTSGVGDEQFF; DNA: TGTGCCAGCTCACGGACTAGCGGAGTTGGCGATGAGCAGTTCTTC
J: TRBJ1-4; D: TRBD1; V: TRBV7-9; size: -; CDR3: CASNPTGDRTNEKLFF; DNA: TGTGCCAGCAACCCGACAGGGGACAGGACTAATGAAAAACTGTTTTTT
J: TRBJ2-4; D: TRBD1; V: TRBV28; size: -; CDR3: CASSLMGQGNIQYF; DNA: TGTGCCAGCAGTTTAATGGGACAGGGGAACATTCAGTACTTC
J: TRBJ1-5; D: -; V: TRBV7-9; size: -; CDR3: CASSLAGHSNQPQHF; DNA: TGTGCCAGCAGCTTAGCAGGACACTCCAATCAGCCCCAGCATTTT
J: TRBJ1-3; D: -; V: TRBV5-1; size: -; CDR3: CASSLRGDTIYF; DNA: TGCGCCAGCAGCTTGAGGGGGGACACCATATATTTT
J: TRBJ1-5; D: TRBD1; V: TRBV7-9; size: -; CDR3: CASSASGQGVQPQHF; DNA: TGTGCCAGCAGCGCCTCGGGACAGGGAGTCCAGCCCCAGCATTTT
J: TRBJ2-4; D: -; V: TRBV18; size: -; CDR3: CASSTGQGNNIQYF; DNA: TGTGCCAGCTCCACCGGGCAGGGAAATAACATTCAGTACTTC
J: TRBJ1-2; D: -; V: TRBV10-3; size: -; CDR3: CAISGVGREAYGYTF; DNA: TGTGCCATCAGTGGGGTCGGACGGGAGGCTTATGGCTACACCTTC
J: TRBJ1-4; D: TRBD1; V: TRBV7-9; size: -; CDR3: CASSPTGMGEKLFF; DNA: TGTGCCAGCAGCCCGACAGGGATGGGTGAAAAACTGTTTTTT
J: TRBJ2-1; D: TRBD1; V: TRBV28; size: -; CDR3: CASSDRGPYNEQFF; DNA: TGTGCCAGCAGCGACAGGGGGCCCTACAATGAGCAGTTCTTC